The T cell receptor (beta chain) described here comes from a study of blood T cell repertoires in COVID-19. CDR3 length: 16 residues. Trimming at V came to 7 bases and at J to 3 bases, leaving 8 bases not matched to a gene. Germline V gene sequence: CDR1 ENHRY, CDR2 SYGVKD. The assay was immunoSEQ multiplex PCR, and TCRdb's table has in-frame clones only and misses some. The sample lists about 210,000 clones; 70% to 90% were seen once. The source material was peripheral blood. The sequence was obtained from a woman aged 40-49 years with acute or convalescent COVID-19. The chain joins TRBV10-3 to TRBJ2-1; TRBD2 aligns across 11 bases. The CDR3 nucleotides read TGTGCCATCACCGAGTCCCTAGCGGGGGGCTACAATGAGCAGTTCTTC. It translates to CAITESLAGGYNEQFF.